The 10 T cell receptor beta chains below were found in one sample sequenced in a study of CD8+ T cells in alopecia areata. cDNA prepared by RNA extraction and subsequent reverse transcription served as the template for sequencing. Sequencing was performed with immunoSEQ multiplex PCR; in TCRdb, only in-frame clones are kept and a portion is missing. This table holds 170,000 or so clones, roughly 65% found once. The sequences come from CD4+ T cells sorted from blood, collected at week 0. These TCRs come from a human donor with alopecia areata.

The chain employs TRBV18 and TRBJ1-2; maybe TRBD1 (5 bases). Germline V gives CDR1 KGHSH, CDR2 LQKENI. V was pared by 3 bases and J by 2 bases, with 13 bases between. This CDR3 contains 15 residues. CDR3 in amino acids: CASSPDTSPNYGYTF. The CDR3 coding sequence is TGTGCCAGCTCACCGGACACCTCACCAAACTATGGCTACACCTTC.

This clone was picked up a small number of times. The CDR3 DNA follows: TGTGCCAGCAGCCCGCCACGGGGCTACGAGCAGTACTTC. This codes for CASSPPRGYEQYF. The chain is built from TRBV13 and TRBJ2-7; tentative D call: TRBD2 (5 bases). Deletions cut 5 bases from V and 3 bases from J, with 11 bases between. The CDR3 is 13 residues long. Germline assignment: CDR1 PRHDT and CDR2 FYEKMQ (reference sequence).

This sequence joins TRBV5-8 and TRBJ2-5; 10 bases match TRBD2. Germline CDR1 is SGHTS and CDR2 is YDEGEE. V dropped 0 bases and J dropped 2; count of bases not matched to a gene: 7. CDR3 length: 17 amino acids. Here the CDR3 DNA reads TGTGCCAGCAGCTTGGGTGTTGCTAGCGGGGGTCAAGAGACCCAGTACTTC. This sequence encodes CASSLGVASGGQETQYF.

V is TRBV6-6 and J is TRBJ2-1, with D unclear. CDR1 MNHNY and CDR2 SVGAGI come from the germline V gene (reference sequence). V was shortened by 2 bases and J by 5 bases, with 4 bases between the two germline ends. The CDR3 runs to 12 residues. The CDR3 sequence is CASSYVDNEQFF. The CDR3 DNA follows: TGTGCCAGCAGTTACGTGGACAATGAGCAGTTCTTC.

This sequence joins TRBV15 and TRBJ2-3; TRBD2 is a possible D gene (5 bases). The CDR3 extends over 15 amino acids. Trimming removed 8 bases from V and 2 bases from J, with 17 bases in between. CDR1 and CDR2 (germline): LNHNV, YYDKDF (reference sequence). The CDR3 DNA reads TGTGCCACCGCAGTTACATCGAGGGACACAGATACGCAGTATTTT. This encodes CATAVTSRDTDTQYF.

The CDR3 DNA reads as TGTGCCAGCAGCTCCCTGGATCGGGCCCAGCATTTT. Amino acids: CASSSLDRAQHF. The V and J genes are TRBV7-2 and TRBJ1-5; D gene uncertain. Between the trimmed V and J ends, which lost 4 bases and 11 bases, there was a span of 12 bases. Germline lookup yields CDR1 SGHTA and CDR2 FQGNSA. The CDR3 is made up of 12 amino acids.

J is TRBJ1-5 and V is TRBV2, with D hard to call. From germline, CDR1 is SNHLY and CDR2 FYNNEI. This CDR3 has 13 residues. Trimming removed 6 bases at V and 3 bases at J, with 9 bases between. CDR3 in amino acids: CASRRSDNQPQHF. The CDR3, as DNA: TGTGCCAGCAGGCGGAGTGACAATCAGCCCCAGCATTTT.

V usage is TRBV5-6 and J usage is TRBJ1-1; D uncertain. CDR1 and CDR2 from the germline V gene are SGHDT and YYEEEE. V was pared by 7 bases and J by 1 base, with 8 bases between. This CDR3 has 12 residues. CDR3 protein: CASALQNTEAFF. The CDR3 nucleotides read TGTGCCAGCGCTTTACAGAACACTGAAGCTTTCTTT.

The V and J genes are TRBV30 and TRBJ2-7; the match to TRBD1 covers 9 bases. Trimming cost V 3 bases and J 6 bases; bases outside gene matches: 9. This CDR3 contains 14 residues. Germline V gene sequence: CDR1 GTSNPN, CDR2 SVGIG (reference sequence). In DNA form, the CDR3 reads TGTGCCTGGAGGGTGCCAACAGGGGGCCTCGAGCAGTACTTC. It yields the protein CAWRVPTGGLEQYF.

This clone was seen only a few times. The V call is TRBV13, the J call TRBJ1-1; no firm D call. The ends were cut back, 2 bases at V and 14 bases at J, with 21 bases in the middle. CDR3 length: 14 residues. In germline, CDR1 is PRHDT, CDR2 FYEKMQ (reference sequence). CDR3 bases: TGTGCCAGCAGCTTATCGGGTCGGGTAAAGGATTTGTTCTTT. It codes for CASSLSGRVKDLFF.